A single TCR beta chain is shown here with its context. Antigen unknown. The sample belongs to a study of a mutant IDH1 vaccine in newly diagnosed glioma. Across the whole study: The therapy given earlier, which was standard therapy, consisted of radiotherapy, temozolomide, or both, and most of the patients received both.

Data came from immunoSEQ multiplex PCR; TCRdb stores just in-frame clones and leaves some out. Among some 60,000 clones listed, over 70% were seen once. Time point specified: week 11, during vaccination. Each dose delivered 300 ug of mutant IDH1 20-mer peptide subcutaneously with imiquimod. The junction had 3 bases not matched to a gene; V was cut back by 6 bases and J by 4 bases. The germline V gene encodes CDR1 MNHNY and CDR2 SVGAGI (reference sequence). This CDR3 spans 14 amino acids. The rearrangement links TRBV6-6 to TRBJ1-3; TRBD1 aligns across 10 bases. This sample comprised PBMCs, obtained from a glioma patient whose treatment included an IDH1 peptide vaccine. This clonotype was obtained from a man in his fifties with glioma. The CDR3 protein is CASRDRGQGNTIYF. The CDR3 DNA reads TGTGCCAGCAGAGACAGGGGGCAGGGAAACACCATATATTTT.